These T cell receptor beta chains were read from a single sample in a study of blood T cell repertoires in COVID-19. TCRdb keeps only in-frame clones here, not all; method: immunoSEQ multiplex PCR. The table has about 290,000 clones, 70% to 90% seen once; the top ten hold 4% to 5%. The sample was peripheral blood. The origin of the receptors is a woman aged 50 to 60 with active or convalescent COVID-19. Both conserved end residues are part of each CDR3. Each record gives: J gene, V gene, clone size, D gene, CDR3 protein, CDR3 DNA. A D gene is named only where the DNA matches it firmly. A row's size may be missing; if present it is once, few, many or a size class.

TRBJ2-1 TRBV28 - - CASSSVTTSSYNEQFF TGTGCCAGCAGTTCCGTCACGACAAGCTCCTACAATGAGCAGTTCTTC
TRBJ2-7 TRBV27 - TRBD1 CASSLRTGGPNYEQYF TGTGCCAGCAGTTTACGAACAGGGGGACCCAACTACGAGCAGTACTTC
TRBJ2-2 TRBV5-6 - - CASTWDSQNTGELFF TGTGCCAGCACCTGGGACTCACAGAACACCGGGGAGCTGTTTTTT
TRBJ1-6 TRBV30 - - CAWSVQGGNSPLHF TGTGCCTGGAGTGTACAGGGTGGCAATTCACCCCTCCACTTT
TRBJ1-3 TRBV7-2 - TRBD1 CASSLVGTGGAGGNTIYF TGTGCCAGCAGCTTAGTAGGGACAGGGGGCGCGGGGGGAAACACCATATATTTT
TRBJ2-4 TRBV28 - - CASSLYPGPEYF TGTGCCAGCAGTTTATACCCAGGGCCCGAGTACTTC
TRBJ1-2 TRBV5-4 - - CASSSPPGQNYGYTF TGTGCCAGCAGCTCACCACCGGGACAAAACTATGGCTACACCTTC
TRBJ2-7 TRBV6-1 - - CASSDRAGIDEQYF TGTGCCAGCAGTGATCGGGCAGGGATCGACGAGCAGTACTTC
TRBJ2-1 TRBV7-2 - TRBD2 CASSFPASGSSYNEQFF TGTGCCAGCAGCTTCCCAGCCAGCGGGAGCTCCTACAATGAGCAGTTCTTC
TRBJ1-1 TRBV3-1/TRBV3-2 - - CASSQNSREAFF TGTGCCAGCAGCCAAAACAGTCGAGAAGCTTTCTTT
TRBJ1-3 TRBV10-3 - - CAIRDSSGNTIYF TGTGCCATCAGGGACAGCTCTGGAAACACCATATATTTT
TRBJ2-7 TRBV5-1 - TRBD2 CASNFLAGQGEQYF TGCGCCAGCAATTTTCTAGCGGGACAAGGCGAGCAGTACTTC
TRBJ1-1 TRBV5-5 once - CASSPGGAGNTEAFF TGTGCCAGCAGCCCGGGGGGCGCAGGGAACACTGAAGCTTTCTTT
TRBJ2-3 TRBV5-1 - TRBD2 CASRLAGGGDTQYF TGCGCCAGCCGACTAGCGGGAGGTGGAGATACGCAGTATTTT
TRBJ1-3 TRBV5-1 few TRBD1 CASSLGQGGSGNTIYF TGCGCCAGCAGCTTGGGACAGGGGGGCTCTGGAAACACCATATATTTT
TRBJ2-7 TRBV7-2 - TRBD1 CASTLPGQATYEQYF TGTGCCAGCACCCTCCCGGGACAGGCGACCTACGAGCAGTACTTC
TRBJ2-5 TRBV7-7 once - CASSRRDSVTQYF TGTGCCAGCAGCCGTCGGGATTCTGTGACCCAGTACTTC
TRBJ1-1 TRBV5-1 many - CASSLDGSNTEAFF TGCGCCAGCAGCTTGGACGGGTCGAACACTGAAGCTTTCTTT
TRBJ1-1 TRBV5-1 once TRBD1 CASRAATGGVTEAFF TGCGCCAGCAGGGCGGCGACAGGGGGCGTCACTGAAGCTTTCTTT
TRBJ2-7 TRBV18 - TRBD1 CASSPPGQGVGEQYF TGTGCCAGCTCACCACCGGGACAGGGAGTCGGCGAGCAGTACTTC
TRBJ2-7 TRBV2 - TRBD2 CASSTSGQWEQYF TGTGCCAGCAGTACTAGCGGGCAATGGGAGCAGTACTTC
TRBJ1-1 TRBV28 - TRBD1 CATYDRVPLGFF TGTGCCACCTACGACAGGGTCCCCTTGGGGTTCTTT
TRBJ2-7 TRBV2 - - CASSGTYYEQYF TGTGCCAGCAGTGGAACATACTACGAGCAGTACTTC
TRBJ1-5 TRBV5-6 - TRBD1 CASTIKTGGNQPQHF TGTGCCAGCACCATTAAGACAGGGGGTAATCAGCCCCAGCATTTT
TRBJ2-2 TRBV27 - - CASSPPAIGGELFF TGTGCCAGCAGTCCCCCCGCGATTGGCGGGGAGCTGTTTTTT
TRBJ2-1 TRBV27 - TRBD2 CASRAGGASNEQFF TGTGCCAGCCGGGCGGGGGGGGCGAGCAATGAGCAGTTCTTC
TRBJ1-2 TRBV6-5 - - CASSSPALVGYTF TGTGCCAGCAGTTCCCCAGCGCTTGTGGGCTACACCTTC
TRBJ2-1 TRBV2 - - CASRAYRTTLSYNEQFF TGTGCCAGCAGGGCCTATCGGACTACCCTCTCCTACAATGAGCAGTTCTTC
TRBJ1-2 TRBV2 once - CASSGGTQFNYGYTF TGTGCCAGCAGTGGGGGGACACAATTTAACTATGGCTACACCTTC
TRBJ2-7 TRBV12-3/TRBV12-4 - - CASSLGSLEQYF TGTGCCAGCAGTTTAGGCAGTTTGGAGCAGTACTTC
TRBJ2-7 TRBV5-4 - - CASSLVGSSYEQYF TGTGCCAGCAGCTTGGTTGGCAGCTCCTACGAGCAGTACTTC
TRBJ1-2 TRBV24-1 - TRBD1 CATSDSRDRDNGYTF TGTGCCACCAGTGATTCCCGGGACAGGGATAATGGCTACACCTTC
TRBJ1-6 TRBV24-1 - - CATSEGPSSPLHF TGTGCCACCAGTGAGGGCCCCTCTTCACCCCTCCACTTT
TRBJ1-2 TRBV2 - - CASSGLYNAYGYTF TGTGCCAGCAGTGGACTCTACAACGCCTATGGCTACACCTTC
TRBJ2-2 TRBV7-9 - - CASSLAGGWGGSGELFF TGTGCCAGCAGCTTGGCCGGTGGCTGGGGAGGTTCCGGGGAGCTGTTTTTT
TRBJ2-1 TRBV5-1 - TRBD2 CARPGLAGVNEQFF TGCGCCCGACCGGGACTAGCGGGAGTCAATGAGCAGTTCTTC
TRBJ1-4 TRBV12-3/TRBV12-4 - TRBD1 CASSAGTGEKLFF TGTGCCAGCAGTGCCGGGACAGGGGAAAAACTGTTTTTT
TRBJ2-7 TRBV3-1/TRBV3-2 once - CASSQDRGPYEQYF TGTGCCAGCAGCCAAGACAGGGGCCCCTACGAGCAGTACTTC
TRBJ1-1 TRBV7-3 - TRBD1 CASSYGQGTEAFF TGTGCCAGCAGCTACGGACAGGGGACTGAAGCTTTCTTT
TRBJ2-1 TRBV2 - TRBD2 CASSEGTSGDEQFF TGTGCCAGCAGTGAAGGGACTAGCGGAGATGAGCAGTTCTTC
TRBJ2-7 TRBV7-6 - - CASSLAGGAYEQYF TGTGCCAGCAGCTTAGCAGGGGGTGCCTACGAGCAGTACTTC
TRBJ1-5 TRBV18 - - CASSPQGRNQPQHF TGTGCCAGCTCACCCCAGGGGCGCAATCAGCCCCAGCATTTT
TRBJ1-1 TRBV29-1 - TRBD1 CSVFLDRDEFIMNTEAFF TGCAGCGTTTTCCTAGACAGGGATGAGTTTATTATGAACACTGAAGCTTTCTTT
TRBJ2-1 TRBV10-3 - TRBD1 CATERQGVAVDEQFF TGTGCCACGGAGAGACAGGGCGTTGCAGTCGATGAGCAGTTCTTC
TRBJ2-7 TRBV11-2 - TRBD2 CASSLIASGRAAF TGTGCCAGCAGCTTAATTGCTAGCGGGAGGGCCGCGTTC
TRBJ2-3 TRBV7-8 once TRBD2 CASSLEREDTQYF TGTGCCAGCAGCTTGGAGCGGGAGGATACGCAGTATTTT